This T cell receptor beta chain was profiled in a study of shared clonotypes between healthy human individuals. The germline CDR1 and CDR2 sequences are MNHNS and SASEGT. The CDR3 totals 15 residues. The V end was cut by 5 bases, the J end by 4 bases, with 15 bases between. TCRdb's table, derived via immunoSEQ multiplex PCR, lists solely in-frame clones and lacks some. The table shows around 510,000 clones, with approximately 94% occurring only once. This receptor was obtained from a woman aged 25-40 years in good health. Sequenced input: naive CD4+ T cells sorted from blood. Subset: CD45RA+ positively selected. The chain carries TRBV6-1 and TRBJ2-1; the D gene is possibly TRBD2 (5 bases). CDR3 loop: CASSRPGRNYNEQFF. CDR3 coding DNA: TGTGCCAGCAGTCGACCGGGGAGAAATTACAATGAGCAGTTCTTC.